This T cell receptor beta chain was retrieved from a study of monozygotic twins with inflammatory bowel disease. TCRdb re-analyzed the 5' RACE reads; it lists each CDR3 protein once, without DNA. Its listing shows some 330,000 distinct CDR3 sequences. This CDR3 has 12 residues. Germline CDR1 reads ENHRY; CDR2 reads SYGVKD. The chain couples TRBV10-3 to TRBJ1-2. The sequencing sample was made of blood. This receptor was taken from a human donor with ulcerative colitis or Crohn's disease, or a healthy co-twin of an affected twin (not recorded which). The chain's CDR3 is CAISESNYGYTF.